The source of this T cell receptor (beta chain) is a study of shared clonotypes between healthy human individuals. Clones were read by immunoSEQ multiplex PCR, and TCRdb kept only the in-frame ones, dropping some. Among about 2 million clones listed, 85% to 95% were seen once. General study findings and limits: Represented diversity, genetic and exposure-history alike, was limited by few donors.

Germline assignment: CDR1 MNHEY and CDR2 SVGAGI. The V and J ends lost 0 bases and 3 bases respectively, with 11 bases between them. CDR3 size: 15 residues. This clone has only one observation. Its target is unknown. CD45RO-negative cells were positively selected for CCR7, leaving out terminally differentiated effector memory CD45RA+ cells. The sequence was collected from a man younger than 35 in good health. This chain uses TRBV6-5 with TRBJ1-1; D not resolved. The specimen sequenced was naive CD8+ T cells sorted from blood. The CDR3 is CASSYSPGMHTEAFF. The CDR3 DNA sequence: TGTGCCAGCAGTTACTCGCCGGGGATGCACACTGAAGCTTTCTTT.